These T cell receptor beta chains were read from a single sample in a study of post-analysis software for immune sequencing data. TCRdb called the PCR reads again in MiXCR, with one record for every CDR3 protein. The table records a few hundred thousand distinct CDR3 sequences, less than 40% of them present only once. Sequences were obtained from blood. These receptors all come from a girl between 5 and 17 years old with multiple sclerosis. Each CDR3 is given with its conserved first and last residue.

>TRBV7-9
CASSLVSETAVFTGGLFF
>TRBV29-1
CSAGGGAGTDTQYF
>TRBV29-1
CSAPAPGGSTDTQYF
>TRBV6-5
CASSPLFSGAPYEQYF
>TRBV20-1
CSARDTLAGVYNEQFF
>TRBV13
CASSLEGGGANVLTF
>TRBV11-2
CASSLDRMSADTQYF
>TRBV20-1
CSARDITNYGYTF
>TRBV15
CATSRVGQGGEQFF
>TRBV5-1
CASSLAGDKNIQYF
>TRBV2
CASTVDRTNEKLFF
>TRBV20-1
CSGAVANTQYF
>TRBV11-3
CASSLGLGTEAFF
>TRBV20-1
CSARVPGARDTEAFF
>TRBV3-1
CASSQDSNLRNTGELFF
>TRBV7-2
CASSLEWRGRDGYEQYF
>TRBV15
CATSSEPLGGSGGAPNTGELFF
>TRBV10-3
CAISESVGISYNEQFF
>TRBV19
CASHFTGREELFF
>TRBV7-2
CASIPQTANYGYTF
>TRBV2
CASSETGDRGTDTQYF
>TRBV12-3/TRBV12-4
CASSSRPTAEETQYF
>TRBV18
CASSPPGRRGENIQYF
>TRBV6-1
CASSERVNTEAFF
>TRBV9
CASSVWRGGYTDTQYF
>TRBV28
CASSLSGGAFTQYF
>TRBV5-1
CASSPDRVNEQFF
>TRBV7-2
CASSSHASKETQYF
>TRBV4-2
CASSLGITGGYTF
>TRBV29-1
CSVVTGFEQYF
>TRBV5-1
CASSLDQGRAFF
>TRBV6-1
CAGGAGEYYEQYF
>TRBV30
CAWRDGTSHEQYF
>TRBV7-9
CASSLQGAGKLFF
>TRBV7-6
CASSPGLAGLHGELFF
>TRBV15
CATSRDQGPGELFF
>TRBV20-1
CSARDRASYNEQFF
>TRBV20-1
CSARGARTAETQYF
>TRBV12-3/TRBV12-4
CASSLLQGGYYEQYF
>TRBV2
CASTRDTNQPQHF
>TRBV3-1
CASSGEPYYNEQFF
>TRBV13
CASTSFIRSSTDTQYF
>TRBV28
CASSPELAGSTDTQYF
>TRBV9
CASSVAGGTAHNEQFF
>TRBV5-6
CASSPDSSYGYTF
>TRBV7-2
CASSSPSTDTQYF
>TRBV6-6
CASTLYPETNEQFF
>TRBV28
CASSLGPTEGYSNQPQHF
>TRBV20-1
CSARDPLGSGGAFTADTQYF
>TRBV4-1
CASSQGGQVEQYF
>TRBV20-1
CSAAYMVGSNQPQHF
>TRBV7-9
CASSLAPVGNTEAFF
>TRBV6-1
CASTPEGRVARNYEQYF
>TRBV3-1
CASSQGTGTETQYF
>TRBV7-7
CASSLSSDEQYF
>TRBV6-1
CASSGAGTGGRAEAFF
>TRBV20-1
CSARDRGNTEAFF
>TRBV6-5
CASSYPGLRGQDTQYF